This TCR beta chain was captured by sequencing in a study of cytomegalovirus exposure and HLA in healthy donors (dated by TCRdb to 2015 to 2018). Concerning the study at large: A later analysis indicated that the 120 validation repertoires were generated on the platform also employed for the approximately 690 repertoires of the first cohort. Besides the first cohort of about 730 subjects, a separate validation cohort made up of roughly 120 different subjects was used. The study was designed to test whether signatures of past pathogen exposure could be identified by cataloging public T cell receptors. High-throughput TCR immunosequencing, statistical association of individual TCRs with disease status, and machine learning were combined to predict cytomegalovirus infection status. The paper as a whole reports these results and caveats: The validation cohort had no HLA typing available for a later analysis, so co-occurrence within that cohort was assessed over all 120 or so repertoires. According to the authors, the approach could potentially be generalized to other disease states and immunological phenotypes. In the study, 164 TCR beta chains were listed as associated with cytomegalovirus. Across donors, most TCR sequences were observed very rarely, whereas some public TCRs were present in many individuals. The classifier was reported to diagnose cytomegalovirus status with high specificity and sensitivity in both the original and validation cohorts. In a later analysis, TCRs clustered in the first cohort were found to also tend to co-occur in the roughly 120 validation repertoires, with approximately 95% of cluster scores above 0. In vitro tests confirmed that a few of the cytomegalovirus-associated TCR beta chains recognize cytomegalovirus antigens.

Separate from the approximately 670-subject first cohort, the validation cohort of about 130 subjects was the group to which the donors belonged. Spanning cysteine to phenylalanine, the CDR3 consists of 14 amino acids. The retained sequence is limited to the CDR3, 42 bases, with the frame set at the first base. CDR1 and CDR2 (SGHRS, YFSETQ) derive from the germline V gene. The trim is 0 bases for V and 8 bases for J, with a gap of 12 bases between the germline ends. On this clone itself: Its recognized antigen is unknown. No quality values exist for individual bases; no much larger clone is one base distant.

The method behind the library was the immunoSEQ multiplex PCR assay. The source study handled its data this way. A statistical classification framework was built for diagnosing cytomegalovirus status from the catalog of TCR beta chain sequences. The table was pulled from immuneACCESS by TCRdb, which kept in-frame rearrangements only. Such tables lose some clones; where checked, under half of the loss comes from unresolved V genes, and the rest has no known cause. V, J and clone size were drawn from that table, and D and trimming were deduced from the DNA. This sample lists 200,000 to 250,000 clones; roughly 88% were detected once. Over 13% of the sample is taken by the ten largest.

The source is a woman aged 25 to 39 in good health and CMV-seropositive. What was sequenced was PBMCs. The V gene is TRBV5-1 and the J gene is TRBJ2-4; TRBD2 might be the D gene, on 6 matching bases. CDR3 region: CASSLGRVLDIQYF. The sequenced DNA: TGCGCCAGCAGCTTGGGGAGGGTTTTGGACATTCAGTACTTC.